This entry lists 18 T cell receptor beta chains sequenced from one sample in a study of memory CD4+ T cells and cytomegalovirus serostatus. Sequencing used immunoSEQ multiplex PCR; TCRdb keeps in-frame clones, though not all of them. The sample holds 45,000 to 65,000 clones; 70% to 85% are singletons and the top ten take roughly 0.6%. The sort gate was single viable CD3+CD4+CD8-CD45RO+ cells for memory CD4+ T cells. Sample: memory CD4+ T cells from blood. These receptors all come from an adult in good health and CMV-seronegative.

The chain combines TRBV5-4 with TRBJ1-6, with D possibly matching TRBD1 (6 bases). This CDR3 is built from 14 residues. Trimming took 4 bases from V and 9 from J, leaving 14 bases between them. The germline CDR1 and CDR2 sequences are SGHNT and YYREEE (reference sequence). The CDR3 loop is CASSVDWGASPLHF. The CDR3 region has the DNA TGTGCCAGCAGCGTGGACTGGGGGGCTTCACCCCTCCACTTT.

This chain connects TRBV6-1 to TRBJ2-2, with 11 bases fitting TRBD2. Trimming cost V 3 bases and J 1 base; bases outside gene matches: 4. Germline lookup yields CDR1 MNHNS and CDR2 SASEGT. The CDR3 sequence is 17 residues long. In DNA, the CDR3 is TGTGCCAGCAGTGACCCCGGGACTAGCGGGAACACCGGGGAGCTGTTTTTT. The encoded protein is CASSDPGTSGNTGELFF.

The CDR3 region has the DNA TGTGCCAGTAGGTCCAGAGCAGCTCCTGGGGATGAGCAGTTCTTC. Its translation is CASRSRAAPGDEQFF. This sequence joins TRBV19 and TRBJ2-1, with unresolved D. From germline, CDR1 is LNHDA and CDR2 SQIVND (reference sequence). The CDR3 length is 15 residues. The V and J ends lost 6 bases and 8 bases respectively, with 20 bases between them.

V usage is TRBV6-1 and J usage is TRBJ2-2; D call uncertain. CDR3 size: 14 residues. CDR1 is MNHNS and CDR2 is SASEGT in the germline V gene. V was shortened by 6 bases and J by 2 bases, with 10 bases between the two germline ends. The CDR3 sequence: CASRVTPNTGELFF. The CDR3, as DNA: TGTGCCAGCAGAGTAACCCCAAACACCGGGGAGCTGTTTTTT.

The chain uses TRBV5-1 and TRBJ2-1; the D call may be TRBD1 or TRBD2 (5 bases each). Trimming took off 0 bases at V and 6 bases at J, with 16 bases between the two ends. CDR1 SGHRS and CDR2 YFSETQ come from the germline V gene. This CDR3 is built from 16 residues. The CDR3 DNA is TGCGCCAGCAGCTTGGAGGGACGCTTCCACGCCAATGAGCAGTTCTTC. Amino acids: CASSLEGRFHANEQFF.

The genes are TRBV6-1 and TRBJ1-2, with TRBD1 as a possible D gene (6 bases). This CDR3 has 12 amino acids. The V end lost 7 bases, the J end lost 6 bases, and 12 bases lay between the germline ends. In germline, CDR1 is MNHNS, CDR2 SASEGT. CDR3 amino acids: CASTNRVNGYTF. The CDR3, as DNA: TGTGCCAGCACAAACAGGGTAAATGGCTACACCTTC.

The rearrangement joins TRBV29-1 to TRBJ2-7; D is ambiguous. The CDR3 spans 13 residues. Germline values: CDR1 SQVTM, CDR2 ANQGSEA. V lost 1 base, J lost 4 bases, and 11 bases lay in between. The DNA of the CDR3 is TGCAGCGTTGAAGGCAGGAAACCATACGAGCAGTACTTC. Its translation is CSVEGRKPYEQYF.

This sequence joins TRBV30 and TRBJ2-2; a possible D gene is TRBD2 (7 bases). Germline V gives CDR1 GTSNPN, CDR2 SVGIG (reference sequence). V shed 2 bases and J shed 4 bases, with 20 bases lying between them. The CDR3 length is 17 residues. The CDR3 nucleotides read TGTGCCTGGAGTCCCTCCATCGCGGGGGCCTTCACCGGGGAGCTGTTTTTT. As protein: CAWSPSIAGAFTGELFF. Together with reference TRBV30 and TRBJ2-2, the CDR3 gives the full variable domain: SQTIHQWPATLVQPVGSPLSLECTVEGTSNPNLYWYRQAAGRGLQLLFYSVGIGQISSEVPQNLSASRPQDRQFILSSKKLLLSDSGFYLCAWSPSIAGAFTGELFFGEGSRLTVL.

This clone was recorded only once. The chain carries TRBV4-2 and TRBJ1-3, with TRBD1 as a possible D gene (6 bases). CDR1 LGHNA and CDR2 YNFKEQ come from the germline V gene. This CDR3 spans 16 amino acids. V was cut by 3 bases and J by 0 bases, with 12 bases left in between. This CDR3 is CASSQVDSLSGNTIYF. CDR3 in DNA: TGTGCCAGCAGCCAGGTGGACAGCCTCTCTGGAAACACCATATATTTT.

This clone has more than one count but fewer than ten. The chain employs TRBV6-1 and TRBJ1-1; 10 positions agree with TRBD1. V lost 6 bases, J lost 5 bases, and 6 bases stayed unmatched. Germline loops: CDR1 MNHNS, CDR2 SASEGT. This CDR3 is 14 amino acids long. The CDR3 DNA sequence: TGTGCCAGCAGGGACAGGGGGATGAGTACTGAAGCTTTCTTT. It translates to CASRDRGMSTEAFF.

The rearrangement uses TRBV6-6 and TRBJ2-3; D possibly corresponds to TRBD1 (5 bases). V gave up 3 bases and J gave up 2 bases, with 12 bases separating them. Germline V gene data show CDR1 as MNHNY and CDR2 as SVGAGI (reference sequence). The CDR3 totals 15 residues. The CDR3 DNA reads as TGTGCCAGCAGTTATACGGGCAGGGCCACAGATACGCAGTATTTT. It encodes CASSYTGRATDTQYF.

The CDR3 protein is CATSRGVQAGGYGYTF. The CDR3 nucleotides are TGTGCCACCAGCAGGGGAGTTCAGGCAGGGGGCTATGGCTACACCTTC. This chain connects TRBV15 to TRBJ1-2; 7 bases line up with TRBD1. The germline V gene encodes CDR1 LNHNV and CDR2 YYDKDF (reference sequence). The CDR3 covers 16 residues. The V segment lost 3 bases and the J segment 4 bases; nucleotides outside the gene matches: 11.

The gene calls are TRBV7-8 and TRBJ1-6, with no clear D. The CDR3 length is 19 residues. CDR1 is SGHVS and CDR2 is FQNEAQ in the germline V gene. The V end was cut by 5 bases, the J end by 0 bases, with 20 bases between. CDR3 residues: CASSPLMDLIVSYNSPLHF. Written as DNA, the CDR3 is TGTGCCAGCAGCCCACTAATGGACCTCATAGTCTCCTATAATTCACCCCTCCACTTT.

The rearrangement uses TRBV6-5 and TRBJ2-2; unclear D gene. CDR1 and CDR2 from the germline V gene are MNHEY and SVGAGI. With 5 bases removed from V and 5 bases from J, the gap between germline ends came to 12 bases. The CDR3 contains 14 residues. CDR3 sequence (DNA): TGTGCCAGCAGTCGGTCGGGCGGTACCGGGGAGCTGTTTTTT. This translates into CASSRSGGTGELFF.

The chain combines TRBV9 with TRBJ1-3; D remains ambiguous. The germline V gene encodes CDR1 SGDLS and CDR2 YYNGEE. The ends were cut back, 4 bases at V and 6 bases at J, with 14 bases in the middle. This CDR3 is 14 amino acids long. Here the CDR3 reads CASSTGQAENTIYF. The CDR3 DNA reads TGTGCCAGCAGCACCGGTCAGGCGGAAAACACCATATATTTT.

The chain carries TRBV6-1 and TRBJ1-2; TRBD1 agrees at 7 bases. The CDR3 has 13 residues. Germline V gene sequence: CDR1 MNHNS, CDR2 SASEGT. V lost 4 bases and J lost 2; bases outside the gene matches: 1. CDR3 in amino acids: CASSGGQNYGYTF. The DNA of the CDR3 is TGTGCCAGCAGTGGGGGACAGAACTATGGCTACACCTTC.

The CDR3: CASSRGTAFYGYTF. As DNA, the CDR3 is TGTGCCAGCTCGCGGGGGACGGCTTTCTATGGCTACACCTTC. The chain has TRBV18 and TRBJ1-2, with D possibly TRBD1 on 5 matching bases. V lost 6 bases and J lost 4, with 15 bases in between. The CDR3 runs 14 residues. Germline V gene data show CDR1 as KGHSH and CDR2 as LQKENI.

The chain links TRBV12-5 to TRBJ2-7; D unresolved. V gave up 0 bases and J gave up 6 bases, with 6 bases separating them. The CDR3 is 12 amino acids. CDR1 and CDR2 (germline): LGHNT, FRNRAP. Here the CDR3 DNA reads TGTGCTAGTGGTTTGGTATTCCGCGAGCAGTACTTC. This encodes CASGLVFREQYF.